This passage covers 4 T cell receptor beta chains from one sample sequenced in a study of regulatory T cells in long-lasting Graves disease. TCR beta libraries were built with iRepertoire HTBI primers and Arm-PCR of CDR3 regions. TCRdb redid the calling of the multiplex PCR reads with MiXCR, one entry per CDR3 protein. Found here are hundreds of thousands of distinct CDR3 sequences, around 32% of them singletons; the top ten hold 40% to 55%. Time point given: persistent/refractory GD, antithyroid drugs over 5 years with positive TRAb. From PBMCs, RNA was extracted and then used to make the TCR library. Sequenced here: peripheral blood mononuclear cells (PBMCs), sampled when the disease was refractory, from a patient treated with antithyroid drugs. The receptors stem from a female donor with Graves disease.

This clonotype has more than one count but fewer than ten. The chain recombines TRBV6-2 or TRBV6-3 with TRBJ1-1, with D unclear. Germline loops: CDR1 MNHEY, CDR2 SVGEGT. Trimming removed 0 bases from V and 10 bases from J, with 9 bases in between. The CDR3 has 12 residues. DNA for the CDR3: TGTGCCAGCAGTTACTCGGGGAACCGAGCTTTCTTT. Protein sequence: CASSYSGNRAFF.

Only a few counts were recorded for this clonotype. The chain couples TRBV19 to TRBJ1-2; D possibly corresponds to TRBD1 (6 bases). The CDR3 contains 15 residues. V gave up 7 bases and J gave up 4 bases, with 19 bases separating them. Germline V gene data show CDR1 as LNHDA and CDR2 as SQIVND (reference sequence). This CDR3 reads CASTRSGGPVYGYTF. CDR3 in DNA: TGTGCCAGTACGAGGAGCGGGGGGCCTGTCTATGGCTACACCTTC.

The rearrangement uses TRBV29-1 and TRBJ2-1; D not resolved. The CDR3 sequence is 16 residues long. Germline CDR1 reads SQVTM; CDR2 reads ANQGSEA. CDR3 coding DNA: TGCAGTGCCAATTCCCCTGAACGTAGCTCCTACAATGAGCAGTTCTTC. It codes for CSANSPERSSYNEQFF.

The V gene is TRBV20-1, the J gene TRBJ1-2; 8 nucleotides agree with TRBD1. V was clipped by 2 bases and J by 0 bases; unmatched bases: 5. Germline V gene data show CDR1 as DFQATT and CDR2 as SNEGSKA (reference sequence). This CDR3 is 15 amino acids long. The chain's CDR3 is CSARSGQDSNYGYTF. Here the CDR3 DNA reads TGCAGTGCTAGATCGGGACAGGACTCTAACTATGGCTACACCTTC.